This entry lists 27 T cell receptor beta chains sequenced from one sample in a study of shared clonotypes between healthy human individuals. Sequencing used immunoSEQ multiplex PCR; TCRdb keeps in-frame clones, though not all of them. The top ten hold approximately 1.1% of the sample, which has about 1.5 million clones, 96% seen once. Material: naive CD4+ T cells sorted from blood. Subset denoted: CD45RA+ positively selected. These TCRs come from a man aged 30 to 39 in good health.

The chain employs TRBV5-1 and TRBJ2-1; 9 nucleotides match TRBD2. CDR1 and CDR2 from the germline V gene are SGHRS and YFSETQ. With 1 base clipped from V and 7 bases from J, the junction kept 6 bases outside the gene matches. CDR3 length: 15 residues. The CDR3 bases are TGCGCCAGCAGCTTGTTCGGGACTAGCATAAATGAGCAGTTCTTC. It encodes CASSLFGTSINEQFF.

The chain employs TRBV28 and TRBJ1-1, with D unresolved. Trimming stripped 1 base from V and 5 bases from J, with 11 bases between. This CDR3 has 14 amino acids. Germline CDR1 is MDHEN and CDR2 is SYDVKM. CDR3 in amino acids: CASSLSHRGTEAFF. CDR3 DNA: TGTGCCAGCAGTTTATCCCACCGGGGTACTGAAGCTTTCTTT.

The chain recombines TRBV19 with TRBJ2-7, with D tentatively TRBD1 (5 bases). The CDR3 spans 13 residues. The V gene's germline CDR1 is LNHDA and CDR2 SQIVND (reference sequence). Trimming took 3 bases from V and 2 from J, leaving 8 bases between them. Written as DNA, the CDR3 is TGTGCCAGTAGTATTCGACAGACCTACGAGCAGTACTTC. Protein sequence: CASSIRQTYEQYF.

Concerning this clone: Other DNA sequences from this sample encode an identical CDR3 as well. The chain has TRBV18 and TRBJ2-7, with 11 bases matching TRBD2. Losses at the gene ends were 3 bases for V and 7 bases for J; bases not matched to a gene: 5. The CDR3 covers 14 residues. Looked up from germline, CDR1 is KGHSH and CDR2 is LQKENI. This chain's CDR3 is CASSPLAGGDEQYF. DNA of the CDR3: TGTGCCAGCTCACCCCTAGCGGGAGGTGATGAGCAGTACTTC.

This chain joins TRBV27 and TRBJ2-7, with D uncertain. V shed 0 bases and J shed 2 bases, with 17 bases lying between them. The CDR3 contains 17 residues. The germline V gene has CDR1 MNHEY and CDR2 SMNVEV (reference sequence). The CDR3 bases are TGTGCCAGCAGTTTATCGGGTCCGAAGGGTAACCCCTACGAGCAGTACTTC. It encodes CASSLSGPKGNPYEQYF.

This rearrangement joins TRBV21-1 to TRBJ2-1; no DNA check was done on the table's D call, TRBD2. TRBV21-1 is marked as a pseudogene. The CDR3 extends over 18 amino acids. CDR3 nucleotides: TGTGCCAGCAGCAAAGAGGGACTAGCGGGAGGGTGTTGCAATGAGCAGTTCTTC. It codes for CASSKEGLAGGCCNEQFF.

The chain links TRBV4-2 to TRBJ2-6; 8 bases map to TRBD1. Per germline, CDR1 LGHNA and CDR2 YNFKEQ. This CDR3 comprises 16 residues. Trimming at V came to 4 bases and at J to 3 bases, leaving 5 bases not matched to a gene. In DNA, the CDR3 is TGTGCCAGCAGCCGGACAGGGATGGTTGGGGCCAACGTCCTGACTTTC. It is translated as CASSRTGMVGANVLTF.

V and J are TRBV5-4 and TRBJ1-5; perhaps TRBD1 as D (6 bases). The length of the CDR3 is 15 residues. Trimming left V 4 bases short and J 2 bases short, with 13 bases between. CDR1 and CDR2 from the germline V gene are SGHNT and YYREEE (reference sequence). CDR3 sequence reads: CASSRGPDGNQPQHF. CDR3 nucleotides: TGTGCCAGCAGCCGGGGGCCCGATGGCAATCAGCCCCAGCATTTT.

The CDR3 is CASSPGVLSYNEQFF. As DNA, the CDR3 is TGTGCCAGCTCACCAGGAGTCCTCTCCTACAATGAGCAGTTCTTC. This chain uses TRBV18 with TRBJ2-1; no clear D. This CDR3 region has 15 residues. Germline V lookup: CDR1 KGHSH, CDR2 LQKENI. Trimming stripped 2 bases from V and 0 bases from J, with 8 bases between.

The chain recombines TRBV28 with TRBJ2-7; 9 nucleotides line up with TRBD2. CDR3 length: 17 residues. In germline, CDR1 is MDHEN, CDR2 SYDVKM. V shed 1 base, J shed 2 bases, and the junction held 9 bases outside the gene matches. CDR3 sequence reads: CASSLSFSGSLPYEQYF. The CDR3 nucleotides read TGTGCCAGCAGTTTATCCTTTAGCGGGAGTCTGCCCTACGAGCAGTACTTC.

About this clone itself: The sample holds other DNA sequences that translate to the same CDR3. The genes are TRBV28 and TRBJ2-7; no clear D gene. The CDR3 is 12 residues long. CDR1 and CDR2 from the germline V gene are MDHEN and SYDVKM. Trimming removed 5 bases at V and 0 bases at J, with 5 bases between. The CDR3 here is CASSLLSYEQYF. The CDR3 DNA reads TGTGCCAGCAGTCTTCTCTCCTACGAGCAGTACTTC.

The V call is TRBV20-1, the J call TRBJ2-7; D is uncertain. The germline gives CDR1 DFQATT, CDR2 SNEGSKA (reference sequence). Trimming took off 6 bases at V and 0 bases at J, with 6 bases between the two ends. The CDR3 loop spans 11 amino acids. CDR3 DNA sequence: TGCAGTGCCGCAGTCTCCTACGAGCAGTACTTC. It encodes CSAAVSYEQYF.

The rearrangement joins TRBV6-5 to TRBJ2-2; a weak D match, TRBD2 (5 bases). Trimming shortened V by 2 bases and J by 1 base, and 8 bases separated the two germline ends. The V gene's germline CDR1 is MNHEY and CDR2 SVGAGI. The length of the CDR3 is 15 residues. CDR3 coding DNA: TGTGCCAGCAGTTACGGGGAGCGGAACACCGGGGAGCTGTTTTTT. Its translation is CASSYGERNTGELFF.

CDR3 protein: CAWSKVGWRGDNEQFF. The CDR3 nucleotides read TGTGCCTGGAGCAAAGTCGGGTGGCGGGGGGACAATGAGCAGTTCTTC. The chain recombines TRBV30 with TRBJ2-1; 8 bases align to TRBD2. The germline CDR1 and CDR2 sequences are GTSNPN and SVGIG (reference sequence). V lost 3 bases and J lost 5; bases outside the gene matches: 12. CDR3 length: 16 residues.

V gene TRBV5-4 combines with J gene TRBJ1-1, with D hard to call. Germline-derived CDR1 and CDR2 are SGHNT and YYREEE (reference sequence). With 4 bases removed from V and 4 bases from J, the gap between germline ends came to 8 bases. This CDR3 is 12 amino acids long. CDR3 nucleotides: TGTGCCAGCAGCACCGGAGGCACTGAAGCTTTCTTT. It is translated as CASSTGGTEAFF.

The V gene is TRBV18, the J gene TRBJ1-1; TRBD1 matches at 10 bases. The CDR3 has 17 amino acids. Germline CDR1 is KGHSH and CDR2 is LQKENI. V gave up 7 bases and J gave up 1 base; unmatched junction bases: 12. CDR3 sequence: CASLPLGTGAGNTEAFF. Written as DNA, the CDR3 is TGTGCCAGCTTACCCCTGGGGACAGGGGCAGGGAACACTGAAGCTTTCTTT. The entire variable domain, with the rest obtained from reference TRBV18 and TRBJ1-1, is as follows: NAGVMQNPRHLVRRRGQEARLRCSPMKGHSHVYWYRQLPEEGLKFMVYLQKENIIDESGMPKERFSAEFPKEGPSILRIQQVVRGDSAAYFCASLPLGTGAGNTEAFFGQGTRLTVV.

The chain carries TRBV15 and TRBJ2-3; TRBD2 agrees at 9 bases. Germline values: CDR1 LNHNV, CDR2 YYDKDF (reference sequence). This CDR3 is 16 amino acids long. The V gene end was trimmed by 2 bases and the J gene end by 1 base; junction bases not matched to a gene: 4. The CDR3 DNA reads as TGTGCCACCAGCAGACGGGGACTAGCCGGCACAGATACGCAGTATTTT. This sequence encodes CATSRRGLAGTDTQYF.

V is TRBV28 and J is TRBJ2-1; possible D gene TRBD2, 6 bases. Germline loops: CDR1 MDHEN, CDR2 SYDVKM. With 4 bases removed from V and 1 base from J, the gap between germline ends came to 26 bases. The CDR3 has 20 residues. This CDR3 reads CASSSTRHRPGVLSYNEQFF. In DNA, the CDR3 is TGTGCCAGCAGTTCGACTAGGCACCGGCCGGGAGTGTTATCCTACAATGAGCAGTTCTTC.

The V call is TRBV7-9, the J call TRBJ2-7; D possibly corresponds to TRBD2 (5 bases). V lost 0 bases, J lost 2 bases, and 8 bases lay in between. The CDR3 covers 14 residues. Germline CDR1 and CDR2: SEHNR and FQNEAQ (reference sequence). The CDR3 DNA sequence: TGTGCCAGCAGCTTAGCGGGAGACCCCTACGAGCAGTACTTC. It codes for CASSLAGDPYEQYF.

The chain is built from TRBV5-1 and TRBJ2-7, with 9 bases lining up with TRBD2. This CDR3 spans 15 amino acids. Germline loops: CDR1 SGHRS, CDR2 YFSETQ. V was pared by 4 bases and J by 2 bases, with 7 bases of the junction left unmatched. In nucleotides, the CDR3 is TGCGCCAGCAGCGATACAGCGGGAGGTCCCTACGAGCAGTACTTC. Amino acids: CASSDTAGGPYEQYF.

The V call is TRBV18, the J call TRBJ2-3; 7 bases align to TRBD2. The V segment lost 2 bases and the J segment 2 bases; nucleotides outside the gene matches: 7. This CDR3 has 16 amino acids. Germline CDR1 KGHSH, CDR2 LQKENI. The DNA for the CDR3 is TGTGCCAGCTCACCAGGGAGGGTGCCTCACACAGATACGCAGTATTTT. Translation: CASSPGRVPHTDTQYF.

The chain employs TRBV2 and TRBJ2-7; no clear D. V was shortened by 4 bases and J by 4 bases, with 8 bases between the two germline ends. Germline CDR1 is SNHLY and CDR2 is FYNNEI. The CDR3 runs 12 residues. The CDR3 loop reads CASSADMYEQYF. CDR3 nucleotide sequence: TGTGCCAGCAGTGCAGACATGTACGAGCAGTACTTC. The complete variable domain, with remaining parts taken from reference TRBV2 and TRBJ2-7, reads EPEVTQTPSHQVTQMGQEVILRCVPISNHLYFYWYRQILGQKVEFLVSFYNNEISEKSEIFDDQFSVERPDGSNFTLKIRSTKLEDSAMYFCASSADMYEQYFGPGTRLTVT.

The rearrangement links TRBV5-4 to TRBJ2-7; TRBD2 agrees at 12 bases. J was trimmed by 0 bases and V by 3 bases; bases with no gene match: 4. In germline, CDR1 is SGHNT, CDR2 YYREEE (reference sequence). CDR3 length: 16 amino acids. The CDR3 region is CASSWGLAGASYEQYF. For the CDR3, the DNA is TGTGCCAGCAGCTGGGGACTAGCGGGCGCCTCCTACGAGCAGTACTTC.

V is TRBV29-1 and J is TRBJ1-4, with D uncertain. Trimming took 6 bases from V and 4 from J, leaving 3 bases between them. The CDR3 extends over 10 amino acids. The germline gives CDR1 SQVTM, CDR2 ANQGSEA. CDR3 region: CSVYNEKLFF. In nucleotides, the CDR3 is TGCAGCGTCTATAATGAAAAACTGTTTTTT.

CDR3 DNA: TGTGCCAGCAGGACCTACACTGAAGCTTTCTTT. Its protein product is CASRTYTEAFF. The chain is built from TRBV6-1 and TRBJ1-1; D is unclear. The CDR3 extends over 11 amino acids. Germline CDR1 is MNHNS and CDR2 is SASEGT. The germline V and J ends were trimmed by 6 bases and 3 bases, with 5 bases remaining between them.

The genes are TRBV6-1 and TRBJ1-4; D uncertain. This CDR3 spans 12 amino acids. Germline V gene lookup returns CDR1 MNHNS and CDR2 SASEGT. Trimming removed 6 bases at V and 7 bases at J, with 9 bases between. In DNA, the CDR3 is TGTGCCAGCAGCGTCCGGGCTGAAAAACTGTTTTTT. Translated, it gives CASSVRAEKLFF.

V usage is TRBV23-1 and J usage is TRBJ1-3, with a tentative D call TRBD1 (5 bases). TRBV23-1 is marked as an open reading frame, function uncertain. The germline V and J ends were trimmed by 4 bases and 0 bases, with 10 bases remaining between them. The CDR3 sequence is 15 residues long. The CDR3 is CASSLTGNSGNTIYF. In DNA, the CDR3 is TGCGCCAGCAGTCTAACAGGAAACTCTGGAAACACCATATATTTT.